Following are 8 T cell receptor beta chains from one sample sequenced in a study of identical twins (dated by TCRdb to 2015 to 2016). The library was obtained by 5' RACE. The instrument was an Illumina HiSeq 2000. Through fastp at Q25 and MiXCR, TCRdb rebuilt clones from the public reads, retaining in-frame beta chains. Each CDR3 protein appears once, grouped with its most common genes and DNA. The sample yields more than 1.5 million distinct CDR3 sequences; more than 30% were counted once. Around 0.3% of the sample is taken by the ten largest. Sequenced input: cord blood. All receptors come from a newborn girl in good health.

This clonotype appeared a few times. The chain couples TRBV28 to TRBJ2-3; weak D call: TRBD2 (7 bases). Germline V gene lookup returns CDR1 MDHEN and CDR2 SYDVKM. CDR3 length: 16 amino acids. Trimming took off 6 bases at V and 4 bases at J, with 20 bases between the two ends. CDR3 sequence: CASRPLTTGRADTQYF. Written as DNA, the CDR3 is TGTGCCAGCAGGCCGCTTACAACAGGGAGGGCAGATACGCAGTATTTT. Variable domain in full (rest from reference TRBV28 and TRBJ2-3): DVKVTQSSRYLVKRTGEKVFLECVQDMDHENMFWYRQDPGLGLRLIYFSYDVKMKEKGDIPEGYSVSREKKERFSLILESASTNQTSMYLCASRPLTTGRADTQYFGPGTRLTVL.

This clonotype has more than one count but fewer than ten. The rearrangement links TRBV7-2 to TRBJ2-3, with 9 bases fitting TRBD2. V lost 1 base to trimming and J lost 4 bases; unmatched junction nucleotides: 12. This CDR3 comprises 18 residues. The germline CDR1 and CDR2 sequences are SGHTA and FQGNSA. CDR3 loop: CASSLVSLGGGVADTQYF. CDR3 sequence (DNA): TGTGCCAGCAGCTTAGTTTCTCTCGGCGGGGGGGTAGCAGATACGCAGTATTTT.

This chain connects TRBV3-1 to TRBJ2-1, with TRBD2 matching over 11 bases. The ends lost 5 bases at V and 13 bases at J; junction bases unmatched: 7. The CDR3 covers 13 residues. In germline, CDR1 is LGHDT, CDR2 YNNKEL (reference sequence). The CDR3 is CASSTLAGGEQFF. In nucleotides, the CDR3 is TGTGCCAGCAGCACTCTAGCGGGGGGCGAACAGTTCTTC.

This chain joins TRBV10-2 and TRBJ1-5; D unclear. Looked up from germline, CDR1 is WSHSY and CDR2 is SAAADI. This CDR3 comprises 14 residues. V dropped 4 bases and J dropped 6 bases, with 13 bases sitting between them. The DNA of the CDR3 is TGCGCCAGCAGTGTGAGGCAGGAGGGTCAGCCCCAGCATTTT. Its translation is CASSVRQEGQPQHF.

This sequence joins TRBV7-2 and TRBJ2-7; 7 bases align to TRBD2. CDR1 SGHTA and CDR2 FQGNSA come from the germline V gene. The CDR3 is 16 residues long. Germline trimming cut 0 bases from V and 7 bases from J; bases unmatched to any gene: 12. The CDR3 protein is CASSLAPASGDNEQYF. The CDR3 nucleotides read TGTGCCAGCAGCTTAGCGCCGGCTAGCGGAGACAATGAGCAGTACTTC.

This clonotype was seen ten or more times. This sequence joins TRBV10-3 and TRBJ1-2, with a weak D call TRBD1 (5 bases). The germline V and J ends were trimmed by 6 bases and 5 bases, with 10 bases remaining between them. The CDR3 contains 12 residues. The V gene's germline CDR1 is ENHRY and CDR2 SYGVKD. CDR3 DNA sequence: TGTGCCATCAGCGCCAGGGATTATGGCTACACCTTC. Residues: CAISARDYGYTF.

V and J are TRBV28 and TRBJ1-6; TRBD1 aligns across 9 bases. The CDR3 contains 15 residues. Germline CDR1 and CDR2: MDHEN and SYDVKM. Trimming at V came to 4 bases and at J to 8 bases, leaving 6 bases not matched to a gene. In DNA form, the CDR3 reads TGTGCCAGCAGTTCTTTCGGGACAGGGTATTCACCCCTCCACTTT. This gives the protein CASSSFGTGYSPLHF.

This clonotype was observed a handful of times. The chain uses TRBV27 and TRBJ2-6; 8 positions match TRBD1. Trimming took 5 bases from V and 3 from J; bases not matched to a gene: 3. This CDR3 is 15 amino acids long. Germline CDR1 is MNHEY and CDR2 is SMNVEV (reference sequence). CDR3: CASSGRGLGANVLTF. CDR3 DNA sequence: TGTGCCAGCAGTGGCAGGGGGCTTGGGGCCAACGTCCTGACTTTC.